This record looks at one T cell receptor (beta chain) sequence and its context. Its matching antigen is unknown. The authors made the TRB cDNA libraries by 5' RACE using UMI labels. TCRdb re-analyzed the 5' RACE reads; it lists each CDR3 protein once, without DNA. The sample has tens of thousands of distinct CDR3 sequences. These data originate in a study of CXCR3-negative and CXCR3-positive naive CD8 T cells. Study summary: The total count of TRB reads reached approximately 140 million, and each library contributed about 1.5 +/- 0.3 million.

Whole-study results and caveats: TRB CDR3s were more hydrophobic in CXCR3-positive than in CXCR3-negative naive cells. From TRB CDR3 properties, TCR strength was inferred; surface CD5 did not differ between naive subsets.

Germline CDR1 reads SGHAT; CDR2 reads FQNNGV. The length of the CDR3 is 17 residues. Triplicate roughly 270,000-cell sorts were made of each CD8+ T cell subset. Sequencing was done on a sample of naive CXCR3+ CD8+ T cells from blood. Subset meaning: CD45RO-CCR7+CD27+CD95- naive CD8+ T cells expressing CXCR3 (TNR3+). The chain employs TRBV11-2 and TRBJ2-2. The receptor comes from a human donor in good health. Some clones in this sample may be carry-over from other donors' samples. CDR3 loop: CASSSPAGLGNTGELFF.